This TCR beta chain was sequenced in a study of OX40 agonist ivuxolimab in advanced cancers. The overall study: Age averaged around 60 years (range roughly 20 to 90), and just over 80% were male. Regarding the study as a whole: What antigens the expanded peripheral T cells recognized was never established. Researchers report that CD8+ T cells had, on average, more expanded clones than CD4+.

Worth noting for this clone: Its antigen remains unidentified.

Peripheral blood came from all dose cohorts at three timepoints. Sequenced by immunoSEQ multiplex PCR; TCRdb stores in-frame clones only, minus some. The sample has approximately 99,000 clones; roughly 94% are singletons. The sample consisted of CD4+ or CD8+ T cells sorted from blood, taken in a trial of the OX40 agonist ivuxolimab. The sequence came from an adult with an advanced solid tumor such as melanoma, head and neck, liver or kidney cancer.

DNA for the CDR3: TGTGCCAGCTCACGGGACAGGGGGGGCGAGCAGTACTTC. Its translation is CASSRDRGGEQYF. This chain joins TRBV27 and TRBJ2-7; 11 bases map to TRBD1. The CDR3 is 13 residues long. CDR1 MNHEY and CDR2 SMNVEV come from the germline V gene (reference sequence). Trimming removed 8 bases from V and 6 bases from J; junction bases left unmatched: 6.